The rows below give T cell receptor beta chains drawn from one sample of a study of CD8+ T cells in alopecia areata. Profiled with immunoSEQ multiplex PCR; TCRdb holds only in-frame clones, not every one. The sample has about 76,000 clones; roughly 70% are singletons. The source material was CD8+ T cells sorted from blood, sampled at week 24, from a patient treated with tofacitinib. Receptors originate from a human donor with alopecia areata. The CDR3 runs from the conserved cysteine through the conserved F or W. The order of the fields is V gene, CDR3 length, clone size, D gene, J gene, CDR3 protein, CDR3 DNA. A D gene is named only where the DNA matches it firmly. The size of a clone is reported for some rows only, either as once, few or many, or as a class for expanded clones.

v_call: TRBV14; cdr3_length: 13; clone_size: few; d_call: .; j_call: TRBJ2-1; cdr3_aa: CASSQERFNEQFF; cdr3_nt: TGTGCCAGCAGCCAAGAGCGGTTCAATGAGCAGTTCTTC
v_call: TRBV4-1; cdr3_length: 17; clone_size: few; d_call: TRBD1; j_call: TRBJ2-1; cdr3_aa: CASSQEPTGGIINEQFF; cdr3_nt: TGCGCCAGCAGCCAAGAGCCGACAGGGGGCATTATTAATGAGCAGTTCTTC
v_call: TRBV6-6; cdr3_length: 15; clone_size: .; d_call: TRBD2; j_call: TRBJ2-1; cdr3_aa: CASRPISGTPGEQFF; cdr3_nt: TGTGCCAGCAGACCAATTAGCGGGACCCCCGGGGAGCAGTTCTTC
v_call: TRBV13; cdr3_length: 13; clone_size: .; d_call: .; j_call: TRBJ2-7; cdr3_aa: CASSLVSSYEQYF; cdr3_nt: TGTGCCAGCAGCTTAGTCTCTTCCTACGAGCAGTACTTC
v_call: TRBV4-1; cdr3_length: 13; clone_size: .; d_call: .; j_call: TRBJ2-7; cdr3_aa: CASSPARDYEQYF; cdr3_nt: TGCGCCAGCAGCCCGGCCAGGGACTACGAGCAGTACTTC
v_call: TRBV28; cdr3_length: 15; clone_size: .; d_call: TRBD1; j_call: TRBJ2-1; cdr3_aa: CASSFRGQGGNEQFF; cdr3_nt: TGTGCCAGCAGTTTCCGGGGACAGGGAGGGAATGAGCAGTTCTTC
v_call: TRBV5-6; cdr3_length: 15; clone_size: .; d_call: TRBD1; j_call: TRBJ2-2; cdr3_aa: CASSFYRGNTGELFF; cdr3_nt: TGTGCCAGCAGCTTTTACAGGGGGAACACCGGGGAGCTGTTTTTT
v_call: TRBV29-1; cdr3_length: 13; clone_size: .; d_call: .; j_call: TRBJ2-7; cdr3_aa: CSVRGGQTYEQYF; cdr3_nt: TGCAGCGTTAGGGGGGGACAGACCTACGAGCAGTACTTC
v_call: TRBV5-4; cdr3_length: 15; clone_size: .; d_call: TRBD1; j_call: TRBJ1-1; cdr3_aa: CASSIGGQGTTEAFF; cdr3_nt: TGTGCCAGCAGCATTGGGGGACAGGGGACCACTGAAGCTTTCTTT
v_call: TRBV4-1; cdr3_length: 15; clone_size: .; d_call: TRBD2; j_call: TRBJ2-5; cdr3_aa: CASNDRGLAGGTQYF; cdr3_nt: TGCGCCAGCAACGACCGGGGACTAGCCGGGGGGACCCAGTACTTC
v_call: TRBV14; cdr3_length: 16; clone_size: .; d_call: TRBD1; j_call: TRBJ2-1; cdr3_aa: CASSQARTGVYNEQFF; cdr3_nt: TGTGCCAGCAGCCAAGCCCGGACAGGGGTTTACAATGAGCAGTTCTTC